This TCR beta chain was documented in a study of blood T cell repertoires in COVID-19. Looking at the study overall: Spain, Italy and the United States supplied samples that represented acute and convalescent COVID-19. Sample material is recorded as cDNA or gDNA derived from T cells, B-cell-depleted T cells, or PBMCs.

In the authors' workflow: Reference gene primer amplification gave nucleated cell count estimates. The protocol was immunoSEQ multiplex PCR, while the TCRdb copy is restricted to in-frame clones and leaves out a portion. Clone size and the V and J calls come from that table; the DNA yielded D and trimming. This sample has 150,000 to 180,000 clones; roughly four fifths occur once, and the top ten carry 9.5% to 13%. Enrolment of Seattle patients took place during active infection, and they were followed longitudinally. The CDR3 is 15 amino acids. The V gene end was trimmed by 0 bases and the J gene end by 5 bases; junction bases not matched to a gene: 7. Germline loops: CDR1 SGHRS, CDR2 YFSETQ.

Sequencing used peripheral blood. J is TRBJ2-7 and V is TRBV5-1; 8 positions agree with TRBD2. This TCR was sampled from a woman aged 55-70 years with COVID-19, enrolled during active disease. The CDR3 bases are TGCGCCAGCAGCTTGGCGGGGGGGCGCGGCCACGAGCAGTACTTC. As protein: CASSLAGGRGHEQYF.